Here is one TCR beta chain with its context. Its antigen is currently not known. No base-level quality is on record; no much larger clone is a single base apart. Ficoll-Paque density gradient centrifugation was the method used to isolate PBMCs. Sequencing took place on an Illumina NovaSeq 6000. TCRalpha and TCRbeta cDNA libraries were constructed by 5'RACE with constant-segment primers, with sample barcodes and unique molecular identifiers being introduced. RNA was extracted from every sample with Trizol reagent. Library amplification was performed in two PCR steps, and a second sample barcode and Illumina TruSeq adapters were introduced in the second step. The libraries were sequenced on an Illumina NovaSeq using 2 x 150 bp paired-end reads. Per the source publication's procedure: With migec v1.2.7, reads were demultiplexed and then collapsed into UMI-guided consensus sequences. Using mixcr v2.1.11, UMI consensuses were aligned to TRA and TRB V and J templates and then assembled into clonotypes. Expanded or contracted clonotypes were those called significant by both edgeR and NoisET, with noise models trained on biological replicates. edgeR calls used a false discovery rate-adjusted p below 0.01 and a log2 fold-change threshold of 1. As an exploratory analysis of dynamics, max-normalized trajectories of the 1000 most abundant clonotypes were examined by PCA with hierarchical clustering. Separately sequenced CD4+ and CD8+ repertoires were used to assign the CD4 or CD8 phenotype of responding clones. TCRdb passed the public sequencing reads through fastp at Q25 and MiXCR, retaining productive beta sequences. Entries that share a CDR3 protein sequence are merged under the most common genes and DNA. These V and J calls are TCRdb output, not the study's own analysis. The sample table shows around 200,000 distinct CDR3 sequences, and 27% are seen once. The ten biggest clones cover over 9.5% of the sample.

Relative to germline, V is 5 bases shorter and J is 4 bases shorter, with 27 bases between their ends. The germline V gene specifies MNHEY as CDR1 and SVGEGT as CDR2. The CDR3 has 19 amino acids, counting the end cysteine and phenylalanine. The retained sequence is limited to the CDR3, 57 bases, with the frame set at the first base. This sample is part of a study of T-cell memory formation after mild COVID-19 (dated by TCRdb to about 2021). About the investigation overall: TCR sequence clusters from the two donors were found to be largely donor specific. In a couple of donors, T-cell clones that expanded and contracted after mild COVID-19 were tracked by sequencing TCRalpha and TCRbeta repertoires over time. Two young, previously healthy adult volunteers, one female and one male, were included in the cohort. Study-wide conclusions, independent of this receptor: Balanced CD4/CD8 phenotypes were observed for clones contracting from day 15 to 85, whereas a bias towards CD4+ was observed for a second wave of clones expanding from day 15 to 37. SARS-CoV-2 specificity was not confirmed for the second-wave clones peaking on day 37. The study included only a couple of mild cases, and larger cohorts that include severe cases with pre-infection samples were judged to be necessary. The detection of some responding clones in pre-infection memory suggests that pre-existing cross-reactive memory T cells joined the SARS-CoV-2 response. Contracting CD4+ clones turned up mainly in the CM and EM memory subsets, whereas EMRA was where CD8+ clones were enriched.

The receptor was derived from an adult woman who had mild COVID-19 (a few samples of this study predate the infection). The sample titles of this study are shuffled in the database, so cell type and time point are left out; the donor was told from shared clones. The sequenced sample consisted of PBMCs or a T cell subset sorted from them (not recorded which). Recombination connected TRBV6-2 or TRBV6-3 to TRBJ1-3; no D segment can be confidently identified. In nucleotide form, the sequence is TGTGCCAGCAGTCCGCTCGGAAAATCTCTCCGGACCGACGGAAACACCATATATTTT. Its protein is CASSPLGKSLRTDGNTIYF.